Described below is a single T cell receptor beta chain sequence and its context. Its antigen is not identified. This entry is derived from a study of T cell responses to AZD1222 COVID-19 vaccine. Overall study results and limits: Increased Spike-specific TCR breadth and depth were observed after two AZD1222 doses. Seropositive status at baseline applied to only five or six AZD1222 recipients. Researchers took repertoire samples only after the peak T cell response had come. Clonal diversity was possibly underestimated, and white British individuals and females predominated among donors.

CDR3 length: 16 residues. V lost 3 bases, J lost 3 bases, and 17 bases lay in between. Germline lookup yields CDR1 PRHDT and CDR2 FYEKMQ (reference sequence). Assay: immunoSEQ multiplex PCR; the TCRdb copy retains only in-frame clones and omits some. The sample holds fewer than 150,000 clones, over 75% seen once. This rearrangement joins TRBV13 to TRBJ1-1; tentative D call: TRBD1 (5 bases). The input for sequencing was peripheral blood, taken on day 0 of AZD1222 vaccination. This TCR came from an adult in good health. The CDR3 sequence is CASSFPWRGRDTEAFF. CDR3 nucleotide sequence: TGTGCCAGCAGCTTCCCGTGGAGGGGTAGGGACACTGAAGCTTTCTTT.